The sequence of this TCR beta chain was determined in a study of cytomegalovirus exposure and HLA in healthy donors. The wider study: Across 350 to 500 genotyped donors, about 86% landed in the Caucasian-associated ancestry cluster. Overall study findings and caveats: Later work associated 16,951 TCR beta sequences with HLA alleles at 0.05 false discovery rate. Based on reports, TCR beta sequences accurately predicted HLA-A and HLA-B alleles for most subjects.

The V and J ends lost 4 bases and 6 bases, in that order; junction bases with no gene match: 8. Germline CDR1 PRHDT, CDR2 FYEKMQ (reference sequence). There are 14 residues in the CDR3. Primers for the PCR totalled 60 Vbeta and 13 Jbeta. Authors' methods: A later analysis tallied tens of millions of unique TCR beta chains, roughly 11 million of them shared. Produced via immunoSEQ multiplex PCR; TCRdb's table is partial and in-frame only. Clonal size and the V and J genes are those of that table, whereas D and trimming came from the DNA. This sample has more than 85,000 clones, with 70% to 85% found just once. Worth noting for this clone: What it recognizes is unknown.

Sequenced: PBMCs. The rearrangement links TRBV13 to TRBJ2-7; 8 bases map to TRBD2. This clonotype was obtained from a man in his thirties or forties in good health and CMV-seropositive. For the CDR3, the DNA is TGTGCCAGCAGCTCTCAGCGGGGGCCTGGCGAGCAGTACTTC. It is translated as CASSSQRGPGEQYF.